A single sample gave rise to the 14 T cell receptor beta chains below, sequenced in a study of T-cell reconstitution after alpha-beta-depleted transplantation in children. A TCRbeta library incorporating unique molecular identifiers was prepared. In TCRdb, the PCR reads were re-called with MiXCR into one record per CDR3 protein. The sample holds fewer than 750,000 distinct CDR3 sequences; under 30% are singletons and the top ten take 11% to 15%. Material: PBMCs, mostly from graft donor cells, obtained 360 days after TCRalphabeta/CD19-depleted stem cell transplant. The receptors were sampled from a boy in the first two years of life who had a stem cell transplant for acute myeloid leukemia, so the T cells may come from the graft donor.

This clonotype was detected ten times or more. This chain joins TRBV3-1 and TRBJ2-1; the D gene is possibly TRBD1 (5 bases). CDR1 is LGHDT and CDR2 is YNNKEL in the germline V gene (reference sequence). Trimming left V 2 bases short and J 8 bases short, with 19 bases between. The CDR3 loop spans 16 amino acids. CDR3 bases: TGTGCCAGCAGCCAATCGGGTGCCATTAGGGGCGATGAGCAGTTCTTC. Its translation: CASSQSGAIRGDEQFF.

The chain uses TRBV20-1 and TRBJ1-6; D not certain. V was cut by 0 bases and J by 15 bases, with 15 bases left in between. The CDR3 extends over 13 amino acids. Per germline, CDR1 DFQATT and CDR2 SNEGSKA (reference sequence). CDR3 coding DNA: TGCAGTGCTAGAGATTTCTCAAGGGCGGGCCTCCACTTT. Encoded protein: CSARDFSRAGLHF.

In its sample, this clonotype was seen a few times. CDR3 protein: CASSSGLGQPGGELFF. The DNA for the CDR3 is TGTGCCAGCAGTTCGGGCCTGGGACAGCCTGGGGGGGAGCTGTTTTTT. The chain employs TRBV12-3 or TRBV12-4 and TRBJ2-2, with 7 bases that match TRBD1. The CDR3 contains 16 residues. V shed 4 bases, J shed 8 bases, and the junction held 13 bases outside the gene matches.

The chain employs TRBV15 and TRBJ1-2; 9 bases map to TRBD1. From germline, CDR1 is LNHNV and CDR2 YYDKDF (reference sequence). V gave up 4 bases and J gave up 5 bases; unmatched junction bases: 5. The CDR3 spans 14 residues. Here the CDR3 DNA reads TGTGCCACCAGCATTGTGACAGGGGGGTATGGCTACACCTTC. It yields the protein CATSIVTGGYGYTF.

In this sample, this clonotype turned up many times. The chain links TRBV29-1 to TRBJ2-1, with TRBD1 matching 8 bases. The CDR3 length is 17 residues. Trimming removed 6 bases from V and 3 bases from J; junction bases left unmatched: 16. In germline, CDR1 is SQVTM, CDR2 ANQGSEA. The CDR3 DNA is TGCAGCGTGCCCCCCGGGACAGGTGCCCCCTTCTACAATGAGCAGTTCTTC. Translating gives CSVPPGTGAPFYNEQFF.

This chain joins TRBV3-1 and TRBJ1-1, with a tentative D call TRBD1 (6 bases). The CDR3 has 14 amino acids. The germline CDR1 and CDR2 sequences are LGHDT and YNNKEL (reference sequence). The V end lost 1 base, the J end lost 4 bases, and 10 bases lay between the germline ends. CDR3 region: CASSQVRGGTEAFF. In DNA, the CDR3 is TGTGCCAGCAGCCAAGTAAGGGGGGGCACTGAAGCTTTCTTT.

This clonotype occurred many times. The CDR3 reads CASSLARAGGTYEQYF. The CDR3 coding sequence is TGCGCCAGCAGCTTGGCCCGGGCAGGGGGCACCTACGAGCAGTACTTC. The J gene is TRBJ2-7, the V gene TRBV5-1; 8 nucleotides line up with TRBD1. The CDR3 is made up of 16 amino acids. CDR1 is SGHRS and CDR2 is YFSETQ in the germline V gene. V gave up 0 bases and J gave up 2 bases; unmatched junction bases: 7. Complete variable domain (other parts from reference TRBV5-1 and TRBJ2-7): KAGVTQTPRYLIKTRGQQVTLSCSPISGHRSVSWYQQTPGQGLQFLFEYFSETQRNKGNFPGRFSGRQFSNSRSEMNVSTLELGDSALYLCASSLARAGGTYEQYFGPGTRLTVT.

This clonotype was counted between two and nine times. The chain has TRBV27 and TRBJ1-1; D is uncertain. The CDR3 length is 14 residues. Germline V CDR1 and CDR2: MNHEY, SMNVEV (reference sequence). Trimming removed 3 bases at V and 4 bases at J, with 12 bases between. The CDR3 sequence: CASSFRPWGTEAFF. CDR3 DNA: TGTGCCAGCAGTTTCAGGCCCTGGGGCACTGAAGCTTTCTTT.

This clonotype was seen more than once but under ten times. This chain uses TRBV15 with TRBJ2-1; TRBD1 matches at 9 bases. Germline-derived CDR1 and CDR2 are LNHNV and YYDKDF (reference sequence). V lost 1 base and J lost 7; bases outside the gene matches: 5. CDR3 length: 15 amino acids. This chain's CDR3 is CATSRVRDRANEQFF. DNA of the CDR3: TGTGCCACCAGCAGAGTCCGGGACAGGGCGAATGAGCAGTTCTTC.

This clonotype has a count of ten or more. The genes are TRBV10-3 and TRBJ2-7; TRBD1 aligns across 9 bases. Germline V gene data show CDR1 as ENHRY and CDR2 as SYGVKD. This CDR3 contains 15 residues. With 3 bases clipped from V and 3 bases from J, the junction kept 6 bases outside the gene matches. The CDR3: CAISDPGQGRYEQYF. DNA of the CDR3: TGTGCCATCAGTGACCCGGGACAGGGCCGCTACGAGCAGTACTTC.

V and J are TRBV7-2 and TRBJ1-5; D remains unclear. This CDR3 is 13 amino acids long. V shed 0 bases and J shed 11 bases, with 11 bases lying between them. Germline CDR1 is SGHTA and CDR2 is FQGNSA. The CDR3 nucleotides are TGTGCCAGCAGCTTAGCGCATGGCTCGGCCCAGCATTTT. It specifies CASSLAHGSAQHF. Based on the CDR3 plus reference TRBV7-2 and TRBJ1-5, the full variable domain is GAGVSQSPSNKVTEKGKDVELRCDPISGHTALYWYRQSLGQGLEFLIYFQGNSAPDKSGLPSDRFSAERTGGSVSTLTIQRTQQEDSAVYLCASSLAHGSAQHFGDGTRLSIL.

J is TRBJ2-5 and V is TRBV4-1, with a weak D call TRBD2 (6 bases). V shed 5 bases and J shed 4 bases, with 17 bases lying between them. The CDR3 has 15 amino acids. CDR1 is MGHRA, CDR2 YSYEKL, per germline. The CDR3 spells CASSDYDGGSETQYF. As DNA, the CDR3 is TGCGCCAGCAGCGACTATGACGGAGGGTCAGAGACCCAGTACTTC.

At least ten counts were recorded for this clonotype. The chain is built from TRBV20-1 and TRBJ1-2; tentatively, D is TRBD1 (6 bases). In germline, CDR1 is DFQATT, CDR2 SNEGSKA (reference sequence). V was trimmed by 5 bases and J by 7 bases, leaving 17 bases between them. The CDR3 sequence is 13 residues long. The CDR3 region is CSAWGPTAGGYTF. The CDR3 DNA follows: TGCAGTGCTTGGGGGCCGACGGCCGGTGGCTACACCTTC.

V usage is TRBV7-9 and J usage is TRBJ2-5; 9 bases are a match to TRBD1. J lost 2 bases, V lost 5 bases, and 9 bases had no gene match. The CDR3 has 16 amino acids. CDR1 is SEHNR, CDR2 FQNEAQ, per germline (reference sequence). The DNA of the CDR3 is TGTGCCAGCAGCACCCAGGACAGGGGCTTTCAAGAGACCCAGTACTTC. Translating gives CASSTQDRGFQETQYF.